This T cell receptor (beta chain) is drawn from a study of blood T cell repertoires in COVID-19. Study summary: From the United States, Italy and Spain came samples of acute and convalescent COVID-19. PBMCs, B-cell-depleted T cells, or T cells were the source of the cDNA or gDNA that made up the material.

The authors' processing: Reference gene primer amplification gave estimated nucleated cell counts. The protocol was immunoSEQ multiplex PCR, while the TCRdb copy is restricted to in-frame clones and leaves out a portion. The D gene and trimming were derived from the DNA, and the V and J assignments and clone size from that table. The repertoire holds over 90,000 clones, with about 85% as singletons. This clone came up a few times. The sample comprised peripheral blood. The receptor's source is a man older than 75 with active or convalescent COVID-19.

The CDR3 coding sequence is TGTGCCAGCAGCTACCACTTGGACTCTTACAATGAGCAGTTCTTC. Its protein product is CASSYHLDSYNEQFF. The chain uses TRBV13 and TRBJ2-1; the D gene is possibly TRBD2 (5 bases). CDR3 size: 15 residues. Germline lookup yields CDR1 PRHDT and CDR2 FYEKMQ (reference sequence). Trimming took 4 bases from V and 4 from J, leaving 14 bases between them.